Following are 7 T cell receptor beta chains from one sample sequenced in a study of blood T cell repertoires in COVID-19. The data were produced by immunoSEQ multiplex PCR, yet TCRdb's version contains in-frame clones alone and is incomplete. Among roughly 290,000 clones listed, about 93% were seen once. The material sequenced was peripheral blood. Every receptor here comes from a woman between 25 and 40 years old with COVID-19, enrolled during active disease.

This chain links TRBV1 with TRBJ2-3; TRBD2, the table's D call, was not compared with the DNA. TRBV1 is a recognized pseudogene. CDR3 size: 17 residues. The CDR3 spells CTSRDLATPPSTDTQYF. The CDR3 coding sequence is TGCACCAGCCGGGATCTAGCGACCCCCCCTAGCACAGATACGCAGTATTTT.

The chain joins TRBV20-1 to TRBJ1-2, with 7 bases fitting TRBD1. This CDR3 has 14 amino acids. The germline gives CDR1 DFQATT, CDR2 SNEGSKA (reference sequence). Trimming at V came to 3 bases and at J to 5 bases, leaving 9 bases not matched to a gene. DNA of the CDR3: TGCAGTGCTAGTCTGCAGGGGGATGGTTATGGCTACACCTTC. Amino acid sequence: CSASLQGDGYGYTF.

The gene calls are TRBV7-3 and TRBJ2-1, with TRBD1 matching 9 bases. This CDR3 has 15 residues. The germline gives CDR1 SGHTA, CDR2 FQGTGA. V dropped 5 bases and J dropped 7; count of bases not matched to a gene: 9. CDR3: CASSTYRGRMNEQFF. The DNA for the CDR3 is TGTGCCAGCAGCACTTACAGGGGGCGCATGAATGAGCAGTTCTTC.

The rearrangement uses TRBV28 and TRBJ2-2; 9 nucleotides align to TRBD1. This CDR3 is built from 15 residues. Germline loops: CDR1 MDHEN, CDR2 SYDVKM. Trimming at V came to 5 bases and at J to 3 bases, leaving 4 bases not matched to a gene. CDR3: CASSQTGGYTGELFF. The CDR3 region has the DNA TGTGCCAGCAGTCAGACAGGGGGGTACACCGGGGAGCTGTTTTTT.

The V gene is TRBV10-3, the J gene TRBJ2-6, with 7 bases matching TRBD2. The length of the CDR3 is 18 residues. The junction had 10 bases not matched to a gene; V was cut back by 5 bases and J by 0 bases. Germline assignment: CDR1 ENHRY and CDR2 SYGVKD. CDR3 in amino acids: CAISPFAPGGSGANVLTF. CDR3 DNA sequence: TGTGCCATCAGTCCCTTCGCGCCGGGGGGCTCTGGGGCCAACGTCCTGACTTTC.

The chain recombines TRBV6-5 with TRBJ1-3; D may be TRBD1 (5 bases). Trimming removed 4 bases from V and 0 bases from J, with 10 bases in between. CDR1 and CDR2 from the germline V gene are MNHEY and SVGAGI. The CDR3 loop spans 15 amino acids. CDR3 in amino acids: CASSSVTVSGNTIYF. CDR3 DNA sequence: TGTGCCAGCAGTTCTGTGACAGTCTCTGGAAACACCATATATTTT.

J is TRBJ2-1 and V is TRBV30; 13 bases map to TRBD2. Germline-derived CDR1 and CDR2 are GTSNPN and SVGIG (reference sequence). The junction had 7 bases not matched to a gene; V was cut back by 3 bases and J by 8 bases. CDR3 length: 15 amino acids. CDR3 sequence (DNA): TGTGCCTGGAGACGGACTAGCGGGAGTTGGGATGAGCAGTTCTTC. Translation: CAWRRTSGSWDEQFF. The complete variable domain, with remaining parts taken from reference TRBV30 and TRBJ2-1, reads SQTIHQWPATLVQPVGSPLSLECTVEGTSNPNLYWYRQAAGRGLQLLFYSVGIGQISSEVPQNLSASRPQDRQFILSSKKLLLSDSGFYLCAWRRTSGSWDEQFFGPGTRLTVL.